This TCR beta chain was recovered during a study of T cell responses to AZD1222 COVID-19 vaccine. Study conclusions and caveats: Regions 160-218 and 743-854 dominated among vaccine-associated CD4 TCRs spanning spike.

About this clone: Its antigen is undetermined.

This CDR3 has 16 amino acids. V dropped 5 bases and J dropped 1 base, with 15 bases sitting between them. Germline V gene sequence: CDR1 KGHSH, CDR2 LQKENI. Repertoires were generated with immunoSEQ multiplex PCR, while TCRdb's copy carries only in-frame clones and drops some. Of 180,000 or so clones listed, about 90% were seen once; the top ten hold around 1.9%. The chain has TRBV18 and TRBJ1-5; D remains ambiguous. The TCR was taken from an adult who received the AZD1222 COVID-19 vaccine. The specimen comprised peripheral blood, sampled 28 days after the second AZD1222 dose. The CDR3 DNA is TGTGCCAGCTCATTCGGGCTGGATGGGAGCAATCAGCCCCAGCATTTT. Amino acids: CASSFGLDGSNQPQHF.